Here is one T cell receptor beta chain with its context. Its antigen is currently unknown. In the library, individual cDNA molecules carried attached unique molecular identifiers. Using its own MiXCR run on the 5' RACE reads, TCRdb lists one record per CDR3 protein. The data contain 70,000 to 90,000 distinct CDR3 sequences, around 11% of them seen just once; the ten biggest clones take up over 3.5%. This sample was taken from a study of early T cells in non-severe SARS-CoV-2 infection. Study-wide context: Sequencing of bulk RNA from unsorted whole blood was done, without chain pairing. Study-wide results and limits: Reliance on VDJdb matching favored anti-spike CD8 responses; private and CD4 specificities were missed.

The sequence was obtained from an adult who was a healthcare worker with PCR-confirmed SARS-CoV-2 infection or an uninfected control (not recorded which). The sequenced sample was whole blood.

The CDR3 spells CASSVDHGDIYSNQPQHF. DNA of the CDR3: TGTGCCAGCAGCGTAGACCACGGGGATATATATAGCAATCAGCCCCAGCATTTT. The gene calls are TRBV9 and TRBJ1-5; D remains unclear. This CDR3 comprises 18 residues. The germline V gene encodes CDR1 SGDLS and CDR2 YYNGEE. Trimming removed 0 bases at V and 0 bases at J, with 16 bases between.